The clone carrying this TCR beta chain was observed a handful of times. Unique molecular identifiers were built into the TCRbeta library. Via MiXCR, TCRdb re-called the PCR reads, giving one row per CDR3 protein. The repertoire holds around 370,000 distinct CDR3 sequences, with approximately 10% as singletons. These data come from a study of T-cell reconstitution after alpha-beta-depleted transplantation in children. Trimming shortened V by 5 bases and J by 0 bases, and 5 bases separated the two germline ends. Germline values: CDR1 SGHTA, CDR2 FQGNSA. The length of the CDR3 is 13 residues. The receptor was isolated from a human donor who donated a stem cell graft to a child with acute lymphoblastic leukemia. V usage is TRBV7-2 and J usage is TRBJ1-3; D gene uncertain. The material sequenced was PBMCs from the stem cell graft donor, taken from the stem cell graft. CDR3 sequence reads: CASSTRSGNTIYF. The DNA for the CDR3 is TGTGCCAGCAGCACCCGCTCTGGAAACACCATATATTTT.